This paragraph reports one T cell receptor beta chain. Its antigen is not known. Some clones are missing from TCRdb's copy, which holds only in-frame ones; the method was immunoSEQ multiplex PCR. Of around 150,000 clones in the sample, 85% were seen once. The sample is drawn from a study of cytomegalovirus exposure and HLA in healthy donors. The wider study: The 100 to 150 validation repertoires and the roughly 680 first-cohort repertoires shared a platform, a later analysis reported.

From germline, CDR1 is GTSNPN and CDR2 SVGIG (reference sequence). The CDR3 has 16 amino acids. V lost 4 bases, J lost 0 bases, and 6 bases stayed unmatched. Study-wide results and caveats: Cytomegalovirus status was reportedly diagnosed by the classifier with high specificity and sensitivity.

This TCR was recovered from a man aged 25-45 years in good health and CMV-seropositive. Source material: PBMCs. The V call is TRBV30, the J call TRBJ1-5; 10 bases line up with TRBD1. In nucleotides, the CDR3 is TGTGCCTGGACGACAGGGGGCATCGATAGCAATCAGCCCCAGCATTTT. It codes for CAWTTGGIDSNQPQHF.